These 7 T cell receptor beta chains share one sample of origin, sequenced in a study of blood T cell repertoires in COVID-19. Generated by immunoSEQ multiplex PCR, the TCRdb table keeps only in-frame clones and is missing some. The repertoire includes 40,000 to 60,000 clones, under 95% of them detected once, and around 3.6% sits in the top ten. The specimen was peripheral blood. The origin of the receptors is a human donor in a cohort sampled during active COVID-19.

This clone was found a few times. This chain links TRBV9 with TRBJ2-7, with D perhaps matching TRBD2 (6 bases). V was clipped by 2 bases and J by 2 bases, with 14 bases between them. The CDR3 is 15 residues long. Germline loops: CDR1 SGDLS, CDR2 YYNGEE. The chain's CDR3 is CASSVGGGSTYEQYF. In DNA form, the CDR3 reads TGTGCCAGCAGCGTGGGGGGAGGCTCCACCTACGAGCAGTACTTC.

V gene TRBV4-2 combines with J gene TRBJ2-2; 7 bases agree with TRBD2. Trimming at V came to 3 bases and at J to 2 bases, leaving 3 bases not matched to a gene. Germline CDR1 is LGHNA and CDR2 is YNFKEQ. This CDR3 has 15 amino acids. The CDR3 reads CASSHRDYNTGELFF. The CDR3 DNA sequence: TGTGCCAGCAGCCACCGGGACTACAACACCGGGGAGCTGTTTTTT.

In this sample, this clone turned up a few times. The sample holds other DNA sequences that translate to the same CDR3. V and J are TRBV28 and TRBJ1-2, with D possibly matching TRBD1 (5 bases). CDR1 is MDHEN, CDR2 SYDVKM, per germline. V lost 8 bases to trimming and J lost 8 bases, with 15 bases between them. CDR3 size: 12 residues. CDR3 in DNA: TGTGCCAGCTCCCCGGGGGGAGGGGGCTACACCTTC. Protein sequence: CASSPGGGGYTF.

V is TRBV6-5 and J is TRBJ2-7; 9 bases agree with TRBD1. The V gene's germline CDR1 is MNHEY and CDR2 SVGAGI. The junction had 4 bases not matched to a gene; V was cut back by 0 bases and J by 4 bases. The CDR3 is made up of 15 amino acids. The CDR3: CASSYSGQGGYEQYF. The DNA for the CDR3 is TGTGCCAGCAGTTACTCGGGACAGGGAGGGTACGAGCAGTACTTC.

The J gene is TRBJ2-3, the V gene TRBV3-1 (or the pseudogene TRBV3-2); a possible D gene is TRBD2 (7 bases). The V gene lost 4 bases and the J gene lost 6 bases, with 17 bases spanning the gap. Looked up from germline, CDR1 is LGHDT and CDR2 is YNNKEL (reference sequence). The length of the CDR3 is 15 residues. The CDR3 loop reads CASSPAPGGGDTQYF. CDR3 DNA: TGTGCCAGCAGCCCCGCACCGGGGGGCGGGGATACGCAGTATTTT.

The chain combines TRBV2 with TRBJ2-3; 7 bases are a match to TRBD1. J was trimmed by 0 bases and V by 7 bases; bases with no gene match: 7. CDR3 length: 15 residues. Germline V lookup: CDR1 SNHLY, CDR2 FYNNEI. The CDR3 here is CASIRGRTSTDTQYF. CDR3 coding DNA: TGTGCCAGCATAAGGGGGCGGACCAGCACAGATACGCAGTATTTT. Filled out from reference TRBV2 and TRBJ2-3, the complete variable domain reads EPEVTQTPSHQVTQMGQEVILRCVPISNHLYFYWYRQILGQKVEFLVSFYNNEISEKSEIFDDQFSVERPDGSNFTLKIRSTKLEDSAMYFCASIRGRTSTDTQYFGPGTRLTVL.

The DNA for the CDR3 is TGTGCCAGCAGCGGAGCTGACAATCAGCCCCAGCATTTT. It encodes CASSGADNQPQHF. The chain joins TRBV12-3 or TRBV12-4 to TRBJ1-5; D unresolved. V gave up 6 bases and J gave up 3 bases, with 9 bases separating them. The CDR3 spans 13 residues.